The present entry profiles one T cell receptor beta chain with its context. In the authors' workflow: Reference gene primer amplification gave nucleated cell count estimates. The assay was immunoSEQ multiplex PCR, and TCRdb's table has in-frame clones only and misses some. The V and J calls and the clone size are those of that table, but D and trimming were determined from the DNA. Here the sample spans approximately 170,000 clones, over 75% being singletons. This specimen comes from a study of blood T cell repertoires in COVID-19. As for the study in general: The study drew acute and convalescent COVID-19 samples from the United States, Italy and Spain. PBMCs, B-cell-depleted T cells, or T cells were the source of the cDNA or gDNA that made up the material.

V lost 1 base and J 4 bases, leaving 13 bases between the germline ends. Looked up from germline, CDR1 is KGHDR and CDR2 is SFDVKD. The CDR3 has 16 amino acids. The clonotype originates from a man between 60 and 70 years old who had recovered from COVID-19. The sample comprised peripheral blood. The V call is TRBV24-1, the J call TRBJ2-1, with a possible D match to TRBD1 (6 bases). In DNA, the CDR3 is TGTGCCACCAGTGATTTAAGGGGGTCGAGGTACAATGAGCAGTTCTTC. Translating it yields CATSDLRGSRYNEQFF.